This T cell receptor (beta chain) originates from a study of blood T cells in healthy people across ages. General study results and limits: Diversity estimates from one million T cells were considered underestimates.

Germline V CDR1 and CDR2: DFQATT, SNEGSKA (reference sequence). The CDR3 runs to 13 residues. V was trimmed by 5 bases and J by 4 bases, leaving 14 bases between them. The use of a sample-barcoded 5' primer and a J-beta primer mix characterized a second PCR of 7 to 11 cycles. TCRdb reprocessed the 5' RACE reads with MiXCR, giving one entry per CDR3 protein. This table holds over 950,000 distinct CDR3 sequences, more than 30% found once. About this clonotype itself: Antigen: not known.

The TCR comes from a man aged 18 to 30 in good health. Sequenced input: blood. The chain carries TRBV20-1 and TRBJ1-2; maybe TRBD1 (6 bases). CDR3 protein: CSAEDRALYGYTF. The CDR3 DNA reads as TGCAGTGCTGAGGACAGAGCCCTCTATGGCTACACCTTC.